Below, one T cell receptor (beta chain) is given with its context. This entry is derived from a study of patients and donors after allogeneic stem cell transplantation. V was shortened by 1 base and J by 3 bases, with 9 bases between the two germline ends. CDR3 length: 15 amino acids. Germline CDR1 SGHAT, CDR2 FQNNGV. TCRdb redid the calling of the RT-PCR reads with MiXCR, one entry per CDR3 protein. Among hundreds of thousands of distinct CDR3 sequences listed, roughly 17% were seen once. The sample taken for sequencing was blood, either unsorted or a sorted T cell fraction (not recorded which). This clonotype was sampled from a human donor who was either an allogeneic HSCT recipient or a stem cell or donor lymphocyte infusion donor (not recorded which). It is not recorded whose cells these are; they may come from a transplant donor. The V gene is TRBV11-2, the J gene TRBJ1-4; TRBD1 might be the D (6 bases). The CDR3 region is CASSLGTDSNEKLFF. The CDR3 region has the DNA TGTGCCAGCAGCTTAGGGACAGATTCTAATGAAAAACTGTTTTTT.